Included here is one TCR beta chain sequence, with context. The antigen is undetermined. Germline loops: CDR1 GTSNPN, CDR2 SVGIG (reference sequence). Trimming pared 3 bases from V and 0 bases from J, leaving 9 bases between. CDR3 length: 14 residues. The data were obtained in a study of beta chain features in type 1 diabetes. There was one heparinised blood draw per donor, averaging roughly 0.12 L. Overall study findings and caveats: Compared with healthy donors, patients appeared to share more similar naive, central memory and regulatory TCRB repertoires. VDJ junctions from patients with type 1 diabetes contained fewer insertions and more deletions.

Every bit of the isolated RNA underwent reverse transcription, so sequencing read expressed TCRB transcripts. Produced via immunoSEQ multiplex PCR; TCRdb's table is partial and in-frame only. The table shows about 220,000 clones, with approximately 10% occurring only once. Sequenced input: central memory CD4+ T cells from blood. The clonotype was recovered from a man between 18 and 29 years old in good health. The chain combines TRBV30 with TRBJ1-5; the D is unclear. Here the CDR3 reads CAWSSLNSNQPQHF. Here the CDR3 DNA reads TGTGCCTGGAGCTCCCTGAATAGCAATCAGCCCCAGCATTTT.